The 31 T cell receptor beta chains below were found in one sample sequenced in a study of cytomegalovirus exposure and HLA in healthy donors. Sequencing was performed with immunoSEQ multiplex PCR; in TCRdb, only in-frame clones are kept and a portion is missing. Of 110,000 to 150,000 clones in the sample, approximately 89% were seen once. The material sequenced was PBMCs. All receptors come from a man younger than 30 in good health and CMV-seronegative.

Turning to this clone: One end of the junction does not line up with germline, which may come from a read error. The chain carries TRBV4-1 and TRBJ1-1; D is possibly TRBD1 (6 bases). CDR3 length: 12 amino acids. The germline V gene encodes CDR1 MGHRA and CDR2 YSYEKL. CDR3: CASSTGTHGAFF. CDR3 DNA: TGCGCCAGCAGCACAGGGACCCACGGAGCTTTTTTT.

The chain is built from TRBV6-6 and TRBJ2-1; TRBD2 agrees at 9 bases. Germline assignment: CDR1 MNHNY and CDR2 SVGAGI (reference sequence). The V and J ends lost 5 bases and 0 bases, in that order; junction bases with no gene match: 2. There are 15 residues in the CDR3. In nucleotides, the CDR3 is TGTGCCAGCAGTCGACTAGCGGACTCCTACAATGAGCAGTTCTTC. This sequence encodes CASSRLADSYNEQFF.

Here the CDR3 reads CAWSVNLGGRETQYF. In DNA form, the CDR3 reads TGTGCCTGGAGTGTTAATCTGGGAGGGAGGGAGACCCAGTACTTC. The chain recombines TRBV30 with TRBJ2-5; 7 nucleotides line up with TRBD2. This CDR3 contains 15 residues. Germline CDR1 and CDR2: GTSNPN and SVGIG (reference sequence). Unmatched junction bases numbered 9, after V lost 0 bases and J lost 5 bases. Combining the CDR3 with reference TRBV30 and TRBJ2-5 gives the whole variable domain SQTIHQWPATLVQPVGSPLSLECTVEGTSNPNLYWYRQAAGRGLQLLFYSVGIGQISSEVPQNLSASRPQDRQFILSSKKLLLSDSGFYLCAWSVNLGGRETQYFGPGTRLLVL.

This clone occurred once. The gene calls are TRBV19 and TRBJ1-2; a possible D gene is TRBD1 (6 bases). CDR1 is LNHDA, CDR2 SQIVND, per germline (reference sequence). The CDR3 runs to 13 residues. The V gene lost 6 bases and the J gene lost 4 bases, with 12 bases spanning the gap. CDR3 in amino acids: CASSPAGAYGYTF. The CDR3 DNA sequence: TGTGCCAGTAGCCCCGCGGGGGCCTATGGCTACACCTTC.

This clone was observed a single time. As DNA, the CDR3 is TGCGCCAGCAGCTTGGAAGGACAGGGCAATCAGCCCCAGCATTTT. It encodes CASSLEGQGNQPQHF. V usage is TRBV5-1 and J usage is TRBJ1-5; 7 nucleotides line up with TRBD1. This CDR3 spans 15 amino acids. From germline, CDR1 is SGHRS and CDR2 YFSETQ. With 0 bases clipped from V and 2 bases from J, the junction kept 2 bases outside the gene matches. Looking up the rest from reference TRBV5-1 and TRBJ1-5 gives the full variable domain: KAGVTQTPRYLIKTRGQQVTLSCSPISGHRSVSWYQQTPGQGLQFLFEYFSETQRNKGNFPGRFSGRQFSNSRSEMNVSTLELGDSALYLCASSLEGQGNQPQHFGDGTRLSIL.

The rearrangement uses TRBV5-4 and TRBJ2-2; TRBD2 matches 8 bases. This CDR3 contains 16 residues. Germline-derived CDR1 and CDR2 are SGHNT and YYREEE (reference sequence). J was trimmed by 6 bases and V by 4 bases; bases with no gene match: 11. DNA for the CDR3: TGTGCCAGCAGCCTTAAGCGGGAGATTGCAGCCGGGGAGCTGTTTTTT. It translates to CASSLKREIAAGELFF.

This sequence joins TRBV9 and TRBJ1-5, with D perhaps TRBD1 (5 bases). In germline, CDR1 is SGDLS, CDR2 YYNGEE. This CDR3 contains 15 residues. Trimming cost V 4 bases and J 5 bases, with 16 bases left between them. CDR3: CASSLGPGRDQPQHF. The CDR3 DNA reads TGTGCCAGCAGCTTGGGGCCAGGGAGGGATCAGCCCCAGCATTTT.

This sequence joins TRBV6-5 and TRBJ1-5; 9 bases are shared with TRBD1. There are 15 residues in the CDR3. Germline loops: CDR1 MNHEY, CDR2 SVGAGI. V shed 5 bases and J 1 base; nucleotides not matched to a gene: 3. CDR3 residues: CASSVDRGSNQPQHF. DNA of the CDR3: TGTGCCAGCAGTGTGGACAGGGGAAGCAATCAGCCCCAGCATTTT.

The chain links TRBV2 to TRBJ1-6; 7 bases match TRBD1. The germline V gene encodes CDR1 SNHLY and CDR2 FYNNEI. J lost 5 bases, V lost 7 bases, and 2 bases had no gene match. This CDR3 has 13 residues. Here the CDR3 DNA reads TGTGCCAGCACGGGGACAGATAATTCACCCCTCCACTTT. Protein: CASTGTDNSPLHF.

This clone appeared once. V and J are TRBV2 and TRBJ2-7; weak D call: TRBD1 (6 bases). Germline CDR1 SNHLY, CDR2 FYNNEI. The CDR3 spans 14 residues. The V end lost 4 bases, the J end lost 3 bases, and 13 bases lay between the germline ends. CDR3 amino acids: CASSVALQGYEQYV. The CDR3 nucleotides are TGTGCCAGCAGTGTAGCCCTACAGGGCTACGAGCAGTACGTC.

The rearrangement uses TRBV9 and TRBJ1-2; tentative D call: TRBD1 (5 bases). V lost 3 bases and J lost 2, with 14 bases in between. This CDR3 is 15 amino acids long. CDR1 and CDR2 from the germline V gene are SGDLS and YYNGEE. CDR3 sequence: CASSGLEGPNYGYTF. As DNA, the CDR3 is TGTGCCAGCAGCGGTCTGGAGGGACCCAACTATGGCTACACCTTC.

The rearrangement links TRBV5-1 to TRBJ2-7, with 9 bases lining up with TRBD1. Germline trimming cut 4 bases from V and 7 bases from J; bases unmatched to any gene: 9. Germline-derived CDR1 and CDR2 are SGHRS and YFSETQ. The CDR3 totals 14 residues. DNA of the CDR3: TGCGCCAGCAGCGGACCCGGGACAGGGAATGAGCAGTACTTC. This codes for CASSGPGTGNEQYF.

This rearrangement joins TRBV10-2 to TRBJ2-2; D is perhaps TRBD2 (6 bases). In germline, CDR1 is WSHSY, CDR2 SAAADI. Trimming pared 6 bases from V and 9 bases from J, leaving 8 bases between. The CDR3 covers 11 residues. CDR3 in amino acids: CASRGGRELFF. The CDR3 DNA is TGCGCCAGCAGGGGAGGTCGGGAGCTGTTTTTT.

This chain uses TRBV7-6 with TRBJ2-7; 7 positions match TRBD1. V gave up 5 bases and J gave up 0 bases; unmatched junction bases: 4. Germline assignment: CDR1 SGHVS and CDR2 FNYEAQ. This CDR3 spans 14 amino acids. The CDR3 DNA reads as TGTGCCAGCAGCGTGGGACAGCTCTCCTACGAGCAGTACTTC. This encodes CASSVGQLSYEQYF.

CDR3 region: CASSTSEGQETQYF. The CDR3 bases are TGTGCCAGCAGCACATCCGAGGGACAAGAGACCCAGTACTTC. The chain joins TRBV27 to TRBJ2-5; a weak D match, TRBD2 (5 bases). CDR1 MNHEY and CDR2 SMNVEV come from the germline V gene (reference sequence). V lost 6 bases and J 2 bases, leaving 13 bases between the germline ends. CDR3 length: 14 amino acids.

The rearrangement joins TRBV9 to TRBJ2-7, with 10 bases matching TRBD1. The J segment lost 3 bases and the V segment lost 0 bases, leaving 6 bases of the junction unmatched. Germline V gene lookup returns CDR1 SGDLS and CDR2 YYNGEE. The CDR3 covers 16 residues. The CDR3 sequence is CASSVASGTGDYEQYF. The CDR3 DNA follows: TGTGCCAGCAGCGTAGCTTCGGGGACAGGGGACTACGAGCAGTACTTC.

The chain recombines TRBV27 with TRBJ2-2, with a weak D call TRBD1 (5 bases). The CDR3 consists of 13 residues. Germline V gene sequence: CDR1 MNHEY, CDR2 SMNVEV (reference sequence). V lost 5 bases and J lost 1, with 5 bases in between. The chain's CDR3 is CASSGQNTGELFF. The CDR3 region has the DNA TGTGCCAGCAGTGGACAGAACACCGGGGAGCTGTTTTTT.

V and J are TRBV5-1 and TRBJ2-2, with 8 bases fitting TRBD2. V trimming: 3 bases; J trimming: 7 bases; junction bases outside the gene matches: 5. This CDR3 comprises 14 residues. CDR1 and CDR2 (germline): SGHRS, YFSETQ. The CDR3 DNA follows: TGCGCCAGCAGCTCGACCGGGAGGGACGGGGAGCTGTTTTTT. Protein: CASSSTGRDGELFF.

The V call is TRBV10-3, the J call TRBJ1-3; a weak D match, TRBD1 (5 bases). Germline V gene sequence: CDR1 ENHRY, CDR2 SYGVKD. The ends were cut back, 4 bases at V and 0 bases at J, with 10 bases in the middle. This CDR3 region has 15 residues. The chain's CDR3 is CAISAQVNSGNTIYF. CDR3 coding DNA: TGTGCCATCAGTGCACAGGTAAACTCTGGAAACACCATATATTTT.

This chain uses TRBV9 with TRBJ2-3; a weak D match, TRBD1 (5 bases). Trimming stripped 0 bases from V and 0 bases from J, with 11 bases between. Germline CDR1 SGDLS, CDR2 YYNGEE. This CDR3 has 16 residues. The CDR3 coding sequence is TGTGCCAGCAGCGTAGTAGGTGACAGAAGCACAGATACGCAGTATTTT. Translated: CASSVVGDRSTDTQYF.

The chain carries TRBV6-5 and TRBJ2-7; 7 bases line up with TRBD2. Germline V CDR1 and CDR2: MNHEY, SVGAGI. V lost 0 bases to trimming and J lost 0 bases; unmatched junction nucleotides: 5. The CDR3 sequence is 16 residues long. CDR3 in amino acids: CASSYSTAGSSYEQYF. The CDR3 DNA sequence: TGTGCCAGCAGTTACTCGACAGCGGGGAGCTCCTACGAGCAGTACTTC.

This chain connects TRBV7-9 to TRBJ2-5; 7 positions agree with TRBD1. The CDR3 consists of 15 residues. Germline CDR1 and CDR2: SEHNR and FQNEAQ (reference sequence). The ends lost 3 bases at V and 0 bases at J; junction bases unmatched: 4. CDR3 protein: CASSFGTADQETQYF. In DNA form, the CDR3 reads TGTGCCAGCAGCTTCGGGACAGCCGACCAAGAGACCCAGTACTTC.

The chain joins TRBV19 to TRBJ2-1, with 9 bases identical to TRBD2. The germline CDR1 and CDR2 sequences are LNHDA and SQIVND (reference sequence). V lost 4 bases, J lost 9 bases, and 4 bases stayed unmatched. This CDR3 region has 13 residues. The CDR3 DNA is TGTGCCAGTAGTAAAAATAGCGGGGGTGAGCAGTTCTTC. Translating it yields CASSKNSGGEQFF.

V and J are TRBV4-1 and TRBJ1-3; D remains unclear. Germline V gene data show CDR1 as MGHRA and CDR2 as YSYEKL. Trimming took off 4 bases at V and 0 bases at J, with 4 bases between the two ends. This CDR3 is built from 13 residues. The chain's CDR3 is CASSLFSGNTIYF. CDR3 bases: TGCGCCAGCAGCCTCTTCTCTGGAAACACCATATATTTT.

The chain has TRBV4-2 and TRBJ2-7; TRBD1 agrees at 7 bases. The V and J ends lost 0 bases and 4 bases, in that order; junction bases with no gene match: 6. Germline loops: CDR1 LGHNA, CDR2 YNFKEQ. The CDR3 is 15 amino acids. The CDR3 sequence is CASSQETGSPYEQYF. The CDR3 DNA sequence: TGTGCCAGCAGCCAAGAGACAGGGAGCCCATACGAGCAGTACTTC.

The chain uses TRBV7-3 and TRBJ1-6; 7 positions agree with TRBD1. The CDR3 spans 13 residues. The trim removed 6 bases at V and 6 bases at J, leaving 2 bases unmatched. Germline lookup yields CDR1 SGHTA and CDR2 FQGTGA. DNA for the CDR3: TGTGCCAGCAGTTGGGACAGTAATTCACCCCTCCACTTT. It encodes CASSWDSNSPLHF.

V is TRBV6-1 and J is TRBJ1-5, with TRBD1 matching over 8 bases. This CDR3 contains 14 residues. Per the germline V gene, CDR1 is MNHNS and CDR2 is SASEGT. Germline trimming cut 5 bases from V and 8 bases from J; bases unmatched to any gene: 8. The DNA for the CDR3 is TGTGCCAGCAGTCGGACAGGGTGGAAGGAGCCCCAGCATTTT. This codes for CASSRTGWKEPQHF.

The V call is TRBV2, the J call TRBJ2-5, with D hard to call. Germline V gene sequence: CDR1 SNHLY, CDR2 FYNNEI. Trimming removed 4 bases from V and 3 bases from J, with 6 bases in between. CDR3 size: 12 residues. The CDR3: CASSGAEETQYF. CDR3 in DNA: TGTGCCAGCAGTGGGGCCGAAGAGACCCAGTACTTC.

In nucleotides, the CDR3 is TGTGCCAGCAGCTTAACTGGCAGCCAAGAGACCCAGTACTTC. Its protein is CASSLTGSQETQYF. The chain links TRBV7-3 to TRBJ2-5; no clear D. V was trimmed by 0 bases and J by 1 base, leaving 6 bases between them. The CDR3 loop spans 14 amino acids. Per germline, CDR1 SGHTA and CDR2 FQGTGA.

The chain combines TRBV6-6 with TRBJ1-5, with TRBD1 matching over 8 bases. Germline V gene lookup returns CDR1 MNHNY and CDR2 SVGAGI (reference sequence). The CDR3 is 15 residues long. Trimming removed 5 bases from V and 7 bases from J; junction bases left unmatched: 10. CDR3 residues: CASSKWTGKGQPQHF. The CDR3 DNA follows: TGTGCCAGCAGTAAGTGGACAGGGAAAGGGCAGCCCCAGCATTTT.

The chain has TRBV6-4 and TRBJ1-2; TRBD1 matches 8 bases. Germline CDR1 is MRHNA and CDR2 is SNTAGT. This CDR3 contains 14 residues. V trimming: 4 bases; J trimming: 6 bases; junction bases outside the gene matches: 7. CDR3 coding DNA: TGTGCCAGCAGTGCCAACCAGGGGGCGGATGGCTACACCTTC. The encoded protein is CASSANQGADGYTF.